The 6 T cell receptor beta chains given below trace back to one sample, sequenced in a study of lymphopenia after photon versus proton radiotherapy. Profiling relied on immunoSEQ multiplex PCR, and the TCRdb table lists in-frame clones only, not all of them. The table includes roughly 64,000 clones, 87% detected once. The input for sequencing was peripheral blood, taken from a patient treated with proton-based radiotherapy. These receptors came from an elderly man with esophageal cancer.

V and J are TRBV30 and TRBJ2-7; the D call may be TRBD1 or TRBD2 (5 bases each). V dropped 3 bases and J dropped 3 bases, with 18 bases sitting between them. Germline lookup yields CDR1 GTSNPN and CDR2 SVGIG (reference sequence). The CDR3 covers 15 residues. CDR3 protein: CAWSLGSGTDYEQYF. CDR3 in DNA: TGTGCCTGGAGCCTTGGATCCGGGACGGACTACGAGCAGTACTTC.

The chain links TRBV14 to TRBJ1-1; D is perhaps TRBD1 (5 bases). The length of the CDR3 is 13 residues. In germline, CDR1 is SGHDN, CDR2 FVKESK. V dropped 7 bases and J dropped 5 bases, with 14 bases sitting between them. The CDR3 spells CASNLGGKTEAFF. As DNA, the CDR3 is TGTGCCAGCAACTTGGGGGGGAAGACTGAAGCTTTCTTT.

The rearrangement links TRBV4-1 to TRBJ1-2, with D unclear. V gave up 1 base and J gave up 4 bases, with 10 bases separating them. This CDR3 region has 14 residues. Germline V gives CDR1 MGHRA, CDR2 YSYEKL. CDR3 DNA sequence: TGCGCCAGCAGCCAAGTCGGCATGTTCTATGGCTACACCTTC. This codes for CASSQVGMFYGYTF.

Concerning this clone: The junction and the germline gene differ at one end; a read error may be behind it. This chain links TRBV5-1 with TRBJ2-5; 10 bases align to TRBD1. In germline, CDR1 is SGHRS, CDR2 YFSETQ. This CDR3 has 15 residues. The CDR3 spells CASSLDRGSQETQYF. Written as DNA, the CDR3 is TGCGCCAGCAGTTTGGACAGGGGGTCCCAAGAGACCCAGTACTTC.

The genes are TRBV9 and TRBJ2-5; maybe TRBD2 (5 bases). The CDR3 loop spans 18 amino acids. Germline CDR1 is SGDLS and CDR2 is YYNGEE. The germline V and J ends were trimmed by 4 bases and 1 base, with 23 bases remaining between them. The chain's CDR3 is CASSPLPLIERTQETQYF. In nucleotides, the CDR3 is TGTGCCAGCAGCCCACTCCCCTTGATAGAGCGGACCCAAGAGACCCAGTACTTC.

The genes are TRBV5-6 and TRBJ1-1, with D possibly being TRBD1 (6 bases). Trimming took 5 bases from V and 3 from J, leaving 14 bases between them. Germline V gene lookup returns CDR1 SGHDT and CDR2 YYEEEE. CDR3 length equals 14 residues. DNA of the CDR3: TGTGCCAGCAGAAACCGGGGGGGCTACACTGAAGCTTTCTTT. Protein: CASRNRGGYTEAFF.